This is a list of T cell receptor beta chains from one sample in a study of cytomegalovirus exposure and HLA in healthy donors. Produced via immunoSEQ multiplex PCR; TCRdb's table is partial and in-frame only. The profile shows over 150,000 clones, about 81% of them singletons. Source material: PBMCs. The receptors stem from a man aged 30 to 45 in good health and CMV-seropositive. CDR3s include the opening cysteine and the closing phenylalanine or tryptophan. The order of the fields is CDR3 protein, CDR3 DNA, J gene, V gene, CDR3 length, D gene, clone size. The D gene is left open where the match is weak. Clone sizes are given selectively: once, few, many, or a class where the clone is expanded.

CDR3aa: CASSPDRGPYEQYF
CDR3nt: TGTGCCAGCTCACCGGACAGGGGGCCCTACGAGCAGTACTTC
j_gene: TRBJ2-7
v_gene: TRBV18
len: 14
d_gene: TRBD1
abundance: NA

CDR3aa: CASSHGTSGHNEQFF
CDR3nt: TGCGCCAGCAGCCACGGGACTAGCGGGCACAATGAGCAGTTCTTC
j_gene: TRBJ2-1
v_gene: TRBV4-3
len: 15
d_gene: TRBD2
abundance: NA

CDR3aa: CASSGQGASVETQYF
CDR3nt: TGTGCCAGCTCAGGACAGGGGGCCTCTGTAGAGACCCAGTACTTC
j_gene: TRBJ2-5
v_gene: TRBV18
len: 15
d_gene: TRBD1
abundance: NA

CDR3aa: CASRYEGQTEAFF
CDR3nt: TGTGCCAGCAGGTATGAGGGACAGACTGAAGCTTTCTTT
j_gene: TRBJ1-1
v_gene: TRBV5-6
len: 13
d_gene: TRBD1
abundance: NA

CDR3aa: CASSEGLGGRELFF
CDR3nt: TGTGCCAGCAGTGAGGGGCTCGGTGGTAGGGAGCTGTTTTTT
j_gene: TRBJ2-2
v_gene: TRBV2
len: 14
d_gene: NA
abundance: NA

CDR3aa: CAVIRDGGVGEQYF
CDR3nt: TGTGCCGTCATTCGGGACGGGGGGGTCGGCGAGCAGTACTTC
j_gene: TRBJ2-7
v_gene: TRBV6-5
len: 14
d_gene: TRBD2
abundance: NA

CDR3aa: CASSLDSTYEQYF
CDR3nt: TGTGCCAGCTCCCTAGACAGCACCTACGAGCAGTACTTC
j_gene: TRBJ2-7
v_gene: TRBV10-3
len: 13
d_gene: NA
abundance: NA

CDR3aa: CASSFDRGGNGYTF
CDR3nt: TGCGCCAGCAGCTTCGACAGGGGAGGAAATGGCTACACCTTC
j_gene: TRBJ1-2
v_gene: TRBV5-1
len: 14
d_gene: TRBD1
abundance: NA

CDR3aa: CATSRVQGAQAYQPQHF
CDR3nt: TGTGCCACCAGCAGAGTACAGGGGGCGCAGGCTTATCAGCCCCAGCATTTT
j_gene: TRBJ1-5
v_gene: TRBV15
len: 17
d_gene: TRBD1
abundance: NA

CDR3aa: CSVVRGAHSYEQYF
CDR3nt: TGCAGCGTTGTGCGCGGGGCGCACTCCTACGAGCAGTACTTC
j_gene: TRBJ2-7
v_gene: TRBV29-1
len: 14
d_gene: NA
abundance: NA

CDR3aa: CASSYSGVGGYTF
CDR3nt: TGTGCCAGCAGTTACTCCGGGGTAGGAGGCTACACCTTC
j_gene: TRBJ1-2
v_gene: TRBV6-5
len: 13
d_gene: NA
abundance: NA

CDR3aa: CASGGDPSYEQYF
CDR3nt: TGTGCCAGCGGCGGGGACCCCTCCTACGAGCAGTACTTC
j_gene: TRBJ2-7
v_gene: TRBV21-1
len: 13
d_gene: NA
abundance: NA

CDR3aa: CSSTIGQSRPQHF
CDR3nt: TGTTCCAGCACCATCGGACAGTCCCGGCCCCAGCATTTT
j_gene: TRBJ1-5
v_gene: TRBV7-9
len: 13
d_gene: NA
abundance: NA

CDR3aa: CASSERTGHNTEAFF
CDR3nt: TGTGCCAGCAGTGAAAGAACAGGGCACAACACTGAAGCTTTCTTT
j_gene: TRBJ1-1
v_gene: TRBV2
len: 15
d_gene: NA
abundance: NA

CDR3aa: CASSSLRGLGNTEAFF
CDR3nt: TGTGCCAGCAGTTCCCTGAGGGGACTAGGTAACACTGAAGCTTTCTTT
j_gene: TRBJ1-1
v_gene: TRBV27
len: 16
d_gene: NA
abundance: NA

CDR3aa: CASSYFKGRQPQHF
CDR3nt: TGTGCCAGCAGTTACTTCAAGGGGCGGCAGCCCCAGCATTTT
j_gene: TRBJ1-5
v_gene: TRBV6-5
len: 14
d_gene: NA
abundance: once

CDR3aa: CASIWGRGSYNEQFF
CDR3nt: TGTGCCAGCATATGGGGCAGGGGGTCTTACAATGAGCAGTTCTTC
j_gene: TRBJ2-1
v_gene: TRBV2
len: 15
d_gene: TRBD1
abundance: few

CDR3aa: CASSQGDLRAQNIYGYTF
CDR3nt: TGTGCCAGCAGCCAAGGAGACCTCAGGGCCCAAAACATCTATGGCTACACCTTC
j_gene: TRBJ1-2
v_gene: TRBV4-2
len: 18
d_gene: NA
abundance: NA

CDR3aa: CSVAGDLWYEQYF
CDR3nt: TGCAGCGTTGCGGGGGACCTGTGGTACGAGCAGTACTTC
j_gene: TRBJ2-7
v_gene: TRBV29-1
len: 13
d_gene: NA
abundance: NA

CDR3aa: CASSHGGGTTGELFF
CDR3nt: TGTGCCAGCAGCCATGGTGGGGGGACGACCGGGGAGCTGTTTTTT
j_gene: TRBJ2-2
v_gene: TRBV11-2
len: 15
d_gene: NA
abundance: once

CDR3aa: CASSRRTSPPSYEQYF
CDR3nt: TGTGCCAGCAGCCGCCGGACTAGCCCTCCCTCCTACGAGCAGTACTTC
j_gene: TRBJ2-7
v_gene: TRBV11-2
len: 16
d_gene: TRBD2
abundance: NA

CDR3aa: CATSPTYQETQYF
CDR3nt: TGTGCCACCAGCCCTACGTACCAAGAGACCCAGTACTTC
j_gene: TRBJ2-5
v_gene: TRBV15
len: 13
d_gene: NA
abundance: NA

CDR3aa: CASAPSLGGGYTF
CDR3nt: TGTGCTAGTGCCCCCTCTTTAGGCGGCGGCTACACCTTC
j_gene: TRBJ1-2
v_gene: TRBV12-5
len: 13
d_gene: NA
abundance: NA

CDR3aa: CASSSQAHYGYTF
CDR3nt: TGTGCCAGCAGCTCGCAGGCACATTATGGCTACACCTTC
j_gene: TRBJ1-2
v_gene: TRBV5-6
len: 13
d_gene: NA
abundance: NA

CDR3aa: CASTNPALRGDSGNTIYF
CDR3nt: TGTGCCAGCACCAATCCAGCCCTCAGGGGGGACTCTGGAAACACCATATATTTT
j_gene: TRBJ1-3
v_gene: TRBV4-2
len: 18
d_gene: TRBD1
abundance: NA

CDR3aa: CASSQGQGGFANEKLFF
CDR3nt: TGCGCCAGCAGCCAAGGACAGGGAGGTTTCGCGAATGAAAAACTGTTTTTT
j_gene: TRBJ1-4
v_gene: TRBV4-1
len: 17
d_gene: TRBD1
abundance: NA

CDR3aa: CASSLAGTSGDESSYEQYF
CDR3nt: TGCGCCAGCAGCTTGGCCGGGACTAGCGGGGATGAAAGCTCCTACGAGCAGTACTTC
j_gene: TRBJ2-7
v_gene: TRBV5-1
len: 19
d_gene: TRBD2
abundance: NA

CDR3aa: CASSQAGGYQETQYF
CDR3nt: TGCGCCAGCAGCCAAGCGGGGGGGTACCAAGAGACCCAGTACTTC
j_gene: TRBJ2-5
v_gene: TRBV4-1
len: 15
d_gene: TRBD2
abundance: NA

CDR3aa: CSVGPGQSTGELFF
CDR3nt: TGCAGCGTTGGTCCGGGACAGAGCACCGGGGAGCTGTTTTTT
j_gene: TRBJ2-2
v_gene: TRBV29-1
len: 14
d_gene: TRBD1
abundance: NA

CDR3aa: CASKEGGFPNTIYF
CDR3nt: TGTGCCAGCAAGGAGGGAGGGTTTCCCAACACCATATATTTT
j_gene: TRBJ1-3
v_gene: TRBV6-6
len: 14
d_gene: NA
abundance: NA

CDR3aa: CASSYGTGIPLEQYF
CDR3nt: TGTGCCAGCAGTTACGGGACAGGGATTCCTCTCGAGCAGTACTTC
j_gene: TRBJ2-7
v_gene: TRBV6-5
len: 15
d_gene: TRBD1
abundance: NA

CDR3aa: CASSTPLAGGLYEQYF
CDR3nt: TGTGCCAGTAGTACTCCGCTAGCGGGGGGCCTCTACGAGCAGTACTTC
j_gene: TRBJ2-7
v_gene: TRBV19
len: 16
d_gene: TRBD2
abundance: NA

CDR3aa: CASRPFDSGYEQYF
CDR3nt: TGTGCCAGCAGACCCTTCGACAGTGGATACGAGCAGTACTTC
j_gene: TRBJ2-7
v_gene: TRBV28
len: 14
d_gene: NA
abundance: NA

CDR3aa: CASSPQGTSYEQYF
CDR3nt: TGTGCCAGCAGCCCCCAGGGGACCAGCTACGAGCAGTACTTC
j_gene: TRBJ2-7
v_gene: TRBV7-2
len: 14
d_gene: NA
abundance: NA

CDR3aa: CAISRDSSLGHTIYF
CDR3nt: TGTGCCATCAGTAGGGACAGTTCGCTTGGACACACCATATATTTT
j_gene: TRBJ1-3
v_gene: TRBV10-3
len: 15
d_gene: TRBD1
abundance: NA

CDR3aa: CAITTKGQGNTEAFF
CDR3nt: TGTGCCATCACCACTAAGGGACAAGGCAACACTGAAGCTTTCTTT
j_gene: TRBJ1-1
v_gene: TRBV10-3
len: 15
d_gene: NA
abundance: NA

CDR3aa: CASSVGGTAPGGELFF
CDR3nt: TGTGCCAGCAGCGTAGGGGGGACTGCACCCGGTGGGGAGCTGTTTTTT
j_gene: TRBJ2-2
v_gene: TRBV9
len: 16
d_gene: NA
abundance: few

CDR3aa: CASSSFRTSDLVSGELFF
CDR3nt: TGTGCCAGCAGCTCCTTCCGTACTAGCGATTTGGTGTCCGGGGAGCTGTTTTTT
j_gene: TRBJ2-2
v_gene: TRBV7-6
len: 18
d_gene: TRBD2
abundance: NA

CDR3aa: CASSLELAWSSYNEQFF
CDR3nt: TGTGCCAGCAGCTTGGAGCTAGCCTGGAGCTCCTACAATGAGCAGTTCTTC
j_gene: TRBJ2-1
v_gene: TRBV5-6
len: 17
d_gene: NA
abundance: few

CDR3aa: CASRVSETQYF
CDR3nt: TGTGCCAGCAGAGTAAGCGAGACCCAGTACTTC
j_gene: TRBJ2-5
v_gene: TRBV6-1
len: 11
d_gene: NA
abundance: NA